Shown below are 8 T cell receptor beta chains from a single sample sequenced in a study of regulatory T cells in long-lasting Graves disease (dated by TCRdb to the early 2020s). The library was generated by multiplex PCR. The sequencer was an Illumina HiSeq 4000. iRepertoire HTBI primers and Arm-PCR amplification of CDR3 regions were used to construct TCR beta libraries. TCRdb reworked the public reads: Q25 trimming with fastp, MiXCR clone assembly, productive beta chains retained. Each CDR3 protein gets just one entry, which takes the most common genes and DNA from the rows behind it. The sample table lists 600,000 to 650,000 distinct CDR3 sequences, less than 20% of them with a count of one. 15% to 20% of the sample is held by the ten biggest clonotypes. The sample's time point, from its label and the paper: newly diagnosed GD, antithyroid drugs for less than 3 months. For both TCR sequencing and RNA sequencing, RNA was extracted from PBMCs in TRIzol.

The same data also went into a second study, on T cells in Graves' hyperthyroidism and ophthalmopathy.

Material: peripheral blood mononuclear cells (PBMCs), obtained at new diagnosis, from a patient treated with antithyroid drugs. All receptors derive from a woman aged 25-40 years with Graves disease. Donor details come from another sample of the same person, matched by shared clones.

This clonotype has a count of ten or more. The CDR3 sequence: CASSESWSGGHTDTQYF. CDR3 DNA: TGTGCCAGCAGTGAATCCTGGAGTGGCGGGCACACAGATACGCAGTATTTT. This rearrangement joins TRBV6-1 to TRBJ2-3; TRBD2 is a possible D gene (5 bases). The germline V and J ends were trimmed by 2 bases and 2 bases, with 17 bases remaining between them. Germline V CDR1 and CDR2: MNHNS, SASEGT. This CDR3 is 17 amino acids long.

This clonotype has only a few counts. This chain connects TRBV7-8 to TRBJ2-7; 14 bases line up with TRBD2. The CDR3 has 16 amino acids. Trimming at V came to 1 base and at J to 5 bases, leaving 4 bases not matched to a gene. Germline-derived CDR1 and CDR2 are SGHVS and FQNEAQ. The CDR3 region is CASSLVGTSGSHEQYF. In nucleotides, the CDR3 is TGTGCCAGCAGCTTAGTAGGGACTAGCGGGAGTCACGAGCAGTACTTC.

At least ten counts were recorded for this clonotype. The V call is TRBV3-1, the J call TRBJ1-5; D call uncertain. CDR3 length: 13 residues. Trimming cost V 1 base and J 5 bases, with 6 bases left between them. Looked up from germline, CDR1 is LGHDT and CDR2 is YNNKEL (reference sequence). CDR3 sequence (DNA): TGTGCCAGCAGCCAAGGTACAGATCAGCCCCAGCATTTT. Translating gives CASSQGTDQPQHF.

The chain links TRBV11-3 to TRBJ2-1; tentatively, D is TRBD1 or TRBD2 (5 bases each). This CDR3 region has 17 residues. CDR1 and CDR2 from the germline V gene are SGHNT and YENEEA. V was cut by 5 bases and J by 5 bases, with 22 bases left in between. Written as DNA, the CDR3 is TGTGCCAGCAGCGCCCGACCTATAGGCTCGGGACACAATGAGCAGTTCTTC. Translated, it gives CASSARPIGSGHNEQFF.

The chain couples TRBV30 to TRBJ2-7, with 9 nucleotides matching TRBD2. The germline V gene has CDR1 GTSNPN and CDR2 SVGIG (reference sequence). The CDR3 totals 15 residues. Trimming took 2 bases from V and 6 from J; bases not matched to a gene: 11. DNA for the CDR3: TGTGCCTGGAGTTCCGTTAGCGGGAGTTTAGGCGAGCAGTACTTC. This encodes CAWSSVSGSLGEQYF. Full variable domain (missing parts from reference TRBV30 and TRBJ2-7): SQTIHQWPATLVQPVGSPLSLECTVEGTSNPNLYWYRQAAGRGLQLLFYSVGIGQISSEVPQNLSASRPQDRQFILSSKKLLLSDSGFYLCAWSSVSGSLGEQYFGPGTRLTVT.

The V gene is TRBV27, the J gene TRBJ1-5, with D perhaps TRBD1 (6 bases). Deletions cut 5 bases from V and 5 bases from J, with 10 bases between. The CDR3 runs to 13 residues. Germline V gene data show CDR1 as MNHEY and CDR2 as SMNVEV (reference sequence). The CDR3 loop is CASSPTGYQPQHF. In DNA form, the CDR3 reads TGTGCCAGCAGTCCGACAGGATATCAGCCCCAGCATTTT.

This clonotype was recorded many times. The genes are TRBV6-5 and TRBJ1-1; 8 bases match TRBD1. This CDR3 comprises 12 residues. V was pared by 4 bases and J by 11 bases, with 6 bases of the junction left unmatched. CDR1 and CDR2 (germline): MNHEY, SVGAGI. CDR3 DNA: TGTGCCAGCAGTTTTCAGGGGGCAGAGGCTTTCTTT. Protein: CASSFQGAEAFF.

This clonotype was seen many times. V is TRBV2 and J is TRBJ2-7; D uncertain. The CDR3 is 13 residues long. The germline V gene encodes CDR1 SNHLY and CDR2 FYNNEI. Trimming cost V 6 bases and J 2 bases, with 11 bases left between them. The CDR3 DNA reads TGTGCCAGCAGGGTCAACGTCCCCTACGAGCAGTACTTC. Amino acids: CASRVNVPYEQYF.